The 14 T cell receptor beta chains below all came from one sample that was sequenced in a study of T cells in localized non-small cell lung cancer. Generated by immunoSEQ multiplex PCR, the TCRdb table keeps only in-frame clones and is missing some. The repertoire holds around 10,000 clones, 29% seen once, with 5% to 5.5% in the top ten. The sequences come from lung tumor tissue, collected before any cancer treatment. All receptors derive from a man aged 35-69 years with stage I lung adenocarcinoma.

The chain combines TRBV5-1 with TRBJ1-1; 11 positions match TRBD1. The V gene end was trimmed by 4 bases and the J gene end by 3 bases; junction bases not matched to a gene: 11. The length of the CDR3 is 17 residues. The germline CDR1 and CDR2 sequences are SGHRS and YFSETQ. The CDR3 reads CASSPGQGAFLDTEAFF. The CDR3 DNA reads TGCGCCAGCAGCCCTGGACAGGGGGCTTTTTTGGACACTGAAGCTTTCTTT.

The chain uses TRBV9 and TRBJ1-1, with D perhaps TRBD1 (6 bases). The CDR3 totals 13 residues. V dropped 2 bases and J dropped 6 bases, with 11 bases sitting between them. CDR1 is SGDLS and CDR2 is YYNGEE in the germline V gene. The CDR3 sequence is CASSVWGASEAFF. The DNA for the CDR3 is TGTGCCAGCAGCGTGTGGGGGGCCTCTGAAGCTTTCTTT.

The rearrangement links TRBV19 to TRBJ2-5; D unclear. CDR1 is LNHDA, CDR2 SQIVND, per germline (reference sequence). V was shortened by 3 bases and J by 5 bases, with 16 bases between the two germline ends. The CDR3 is 15 amino acids. CDR3 DNA: TGTGCCAGTAGTATCACGGTGGGCAGTTTGGAGACCCAGTACTTC. It translates to CASSITVGSLETQYF.

The chain has TRBV29-1 and TRBJ2-7; D is tentatively TRBD1 or TRBD2 (6 bases each). The CDR3 loop spans 14 amino acids. V was pared by 4 bases and J by 3 bases, with 16 bases between. Germline CDR1 is SQVTM and CDR2 is ANQGSEA. The CDR3 DNA reads TGCAGCGTTGTCGAGGGGGAGGTAGGCTACGAGCAGTACTTC. Encoded protein: CSVVEGEVGYEQYF.

The V and J genes are TRBV5-1 and TRBJ2-1; D uncertain. V dropped 2 bases and J dropped 7 bases, with 16 bases sitting between them. Germline-derived CDR1 and CDR2 are SGHRS and YFSETQ. This CDR3 is 15 amino acids long. The CDR3 DNA follows: TGCGCCAGCAGCTTCAAACTTGGCCCTACAAATGAGCAGTTCTTC. Encoded protein: CASSFKLGPTNEQFF.

This clone was picked up a small number of times. The rearrangement joins TRBV11-3 to TRBJ2-1; possibly TRBD1 for D (5 bases). CDR1 is SGHNT and CDR2 is YENEEA in the germline V gene. Trimming cost V 1 base and J 2 bases, with 12 bases left between them. The CDR3 spans 16 residues. DNA of the CDR3: TGTGCCAGCAGCTTAGGCCCTTGGGGCCCCTACAATGAGCAGTTCTTC. It is translated as CASSLGPWGPYNEQFF.

Judged by abundance, this clone is medium-sized (0.01 to 0.1%). The chain links TRBV11-3 to TRBJ1-1; D unclear. The V end was cut by 3 bases, the J end by 5 bases, with 13 bases between. CDR3 length: 14 residues. Germline V gene lookup returns CDR1 SGHNT and CDR2 YENEEA. CDR3 in DNA: TGTGCCAGCAGCTTTCCCTCAGGTAGGACTGAAGCTTTCTTT. Amino acids: CASSFPSGRTEAFF.

This clone was found a few times. The chain has TRBV6-1 and TRBJ1-4; 7 positions agree with TRBD1. V trimming: 0 bases; J trimming: 8 bases; junction bases outside the gene matches: 6. Germline CDR1 reads MNHNS; CDR2 reads SASEGT. The CDR3 spans 15 residues. Here the CDR3 DNA reads TGTGCCAGCAGTGAAGCGAGGGGGCTCGGAGAAAAACTGTTTTTT. Protein sequence: CASSEARGLGEKLFF.

This clone is deemed medium-sized. This chain connects TRBV11-3 to TRBJ1-1; TRBD1 matches 8 bases. This CDR3 region has 15 residues. Trimming removed 5 bases from V and 4 bases from J; junction bases left unmatched: 9. Germline V gives CDR1 SGHNT, CDR2 YENEEA. The CDR3 region has the DNA TGTGCCAGCAGCCCCACCCGGACAGGGTTCACTGAAGCTTTCTTT. This codes for CASSPTRTGFTEAFF.

The chain combines TRBV19 with TRBJ1-5; TRBD1 might be the D (6 bases). V lost 8 bases, J lost 1 base, and 15 bases lay in between. There are 15 residues in the CDR3. Germline loops: CDR1 LNHDA, CDR2 SQIVND (reference sequence). The CDR3 DNA reads as TGTGCCAGTCAGACGACAGGTCGGAGCAATCAGCCCCAGCATTTT. Translating gives CASQTTGRSNQPQHF.

This clone was counted a few times. The gene calls are TRBV7-5 and TRBJ2-7. TRBV7-5 is classified as a pseudogene. The CDR3 has 14 residues. CDR3 in DNA: TGTGCCAGCAGCTTAGATGATATCTCCTACGAGCAGTACTTC. Its protein is CASSLDDISYEQYF.

By share, this clone ranks as medium-sized. The chain employs TRBV9 and TRBJ2-1, with a weak D call TRBD1 (6 bases). Trimming left V 0 bases short and J 3 bases short, with 10 bases between. The CDR3 length is 15 residues. The germline gives CDR1 SGDLS, CDR2 YYNGEE. CDR3 bases: TGTGCCAGCAGCGTAGAACAGGGAAGCTACAATGAGCAGTTCTTC. Translation: CASSVEQGSYNEQFF.

Only a few counts were recorded for this clone. V gene TRBV6-8 combines with J gene TRBJ1-1; TRBD1 might be the D (5 bases). Trimming took 5 bases from V and 11 from J, leaving 18 bases between them. Per germline, CDR1 MNHGY and CDR2 SAAAGT. This CDR3 is built from 13 residues. CDR3 nucleotide sequence: TGTGCCAGCAGTCTCAAAATAGACAGTTCTGCTTTCTTT. This codes for CASSLKIDSSAFF.

This clone was detected only once. This chain links TRBV19 with TRBJ1-5; D not certain. V was cut by 5 bases and J by 0 bases, with 8 bases left in between. The CDR3 runs 14 residues. Per germline, CDR1 LNHDA and CDR2 SQIVND (reference sequence). The CDR3 spells CASSGGNSNQPQHF. CDR3 nucleotides: TGTGCCAGTAGTGGAGGTAATAGCAATCAGCCCCAGCATTTT.